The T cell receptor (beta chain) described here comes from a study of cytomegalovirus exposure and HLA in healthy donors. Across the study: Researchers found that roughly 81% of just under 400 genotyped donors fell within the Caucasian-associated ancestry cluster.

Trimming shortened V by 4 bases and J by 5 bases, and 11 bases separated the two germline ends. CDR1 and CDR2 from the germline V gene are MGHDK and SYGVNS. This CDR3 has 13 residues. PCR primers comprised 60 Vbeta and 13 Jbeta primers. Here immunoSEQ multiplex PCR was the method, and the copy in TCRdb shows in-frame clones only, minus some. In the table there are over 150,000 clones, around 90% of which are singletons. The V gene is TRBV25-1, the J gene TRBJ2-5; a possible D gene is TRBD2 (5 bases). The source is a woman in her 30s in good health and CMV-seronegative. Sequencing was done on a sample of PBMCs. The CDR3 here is CASSGWEHETQYF. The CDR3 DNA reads TGTGCCAGCAGTGGATGGGAGCACGAGACCCAGTACTTC.